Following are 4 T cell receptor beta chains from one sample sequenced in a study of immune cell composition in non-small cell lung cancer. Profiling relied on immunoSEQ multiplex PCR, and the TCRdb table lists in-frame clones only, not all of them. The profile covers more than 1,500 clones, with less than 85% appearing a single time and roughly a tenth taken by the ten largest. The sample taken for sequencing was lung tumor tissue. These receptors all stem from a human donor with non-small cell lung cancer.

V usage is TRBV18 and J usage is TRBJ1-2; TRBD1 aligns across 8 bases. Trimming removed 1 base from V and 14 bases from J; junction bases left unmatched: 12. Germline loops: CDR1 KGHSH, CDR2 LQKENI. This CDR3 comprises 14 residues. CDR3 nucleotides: TGTGCCAGCTCACCACAGTCCGGACAGGGAATTGTTACCTTC. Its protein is CASSPQSGQGIVTF.

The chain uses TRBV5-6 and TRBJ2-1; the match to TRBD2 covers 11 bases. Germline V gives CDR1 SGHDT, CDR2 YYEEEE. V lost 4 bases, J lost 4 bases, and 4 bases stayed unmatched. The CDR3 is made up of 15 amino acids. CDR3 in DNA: TGTGCCAGCAGCATTGGGACTAGCGGATACAATGAGCAGTTCTTC. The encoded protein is CASSIGTSGYNEQFF.

The CDR3 here is CASSFQTAEAFF. CDR3 nucleotides: TGTGCCAGCAGTTTTCAGACAGCCGAAGCTTTCTTT. The chain combines TRBV6-6 with TRBJ1-1, with D perhaps TRBD1 (5 bases). V lost 4 bases to trimming and J lost 8 bases, with 11 bases between them. This CDR3 is 12 amino acids long. Per the germline V gene, CDR1 is MNHNY and CDR2 is SVGAGI (reference sequence).

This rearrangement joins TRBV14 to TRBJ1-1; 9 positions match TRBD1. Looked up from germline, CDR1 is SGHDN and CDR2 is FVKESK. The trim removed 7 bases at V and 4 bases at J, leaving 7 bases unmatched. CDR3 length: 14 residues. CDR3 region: CASNHETGGTEAFF. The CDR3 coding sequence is TGTGCCAGCAACCACGAGACAGGGGGCACTGAAGCTTTCTTT.